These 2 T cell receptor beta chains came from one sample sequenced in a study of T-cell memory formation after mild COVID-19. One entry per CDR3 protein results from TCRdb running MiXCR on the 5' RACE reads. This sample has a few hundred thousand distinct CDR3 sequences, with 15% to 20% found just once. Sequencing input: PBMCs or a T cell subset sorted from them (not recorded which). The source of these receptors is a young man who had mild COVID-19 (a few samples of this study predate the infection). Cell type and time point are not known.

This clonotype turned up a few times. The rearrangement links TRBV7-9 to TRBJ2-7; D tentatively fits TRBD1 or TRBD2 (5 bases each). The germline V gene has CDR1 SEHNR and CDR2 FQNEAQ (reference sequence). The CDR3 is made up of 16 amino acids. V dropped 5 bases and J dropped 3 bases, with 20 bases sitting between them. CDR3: CASSPRDGESFYEQYV. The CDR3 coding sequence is TGTGCCAGCAGCCCGAGGGACGGAGAGTCATTCTACGAGCAGTACGTC.

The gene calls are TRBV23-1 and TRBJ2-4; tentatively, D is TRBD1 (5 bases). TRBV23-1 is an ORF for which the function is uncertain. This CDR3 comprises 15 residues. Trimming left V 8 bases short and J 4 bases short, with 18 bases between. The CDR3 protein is CASRGPRQIKNIQYF. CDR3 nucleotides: TGCGCCAGCCGAGGACCCCGACAGATTAAAAACATTCAGTACTTC.